This entry lists 22 T cell receptor beta chains sequenced from one sample in a study of graft-versus-host responses after intestinal transplantation. Produced via immunoSEQ multiplex PCR; TCRdb's table is partial and in-frame only. The data show 35,000 to 45,000 clones, 90% to 95% seen once. Sample: PBMCs, taken almost 750 days after intestinal transplantation. The receptors come from a human patient who received an intestinal transplant, so some T cells may come from the graft donor.

The chain uses TRBV28 and TRBJ2-7, with 9 bases that match TRBD1. CDR1 and CDR2 from the germline V gene are MDHEN and SYDVKM. Trimming took 6 bases from V and 7 from J; bases not matched to a gene: 10. There are 14 residues in the CDR3. The chain's CDR3 is CASSRGGQGSEQYF. CDR3 sequence (DNA): TGTGCCAGCAGCCGAGGGGGACAGGGATCGGAGCAGTACTTC.

The chain links TRBV27 to TRBJ2-6; the D gene is possibly TRBD2 (6 bases). The CDR3 contains 18 residues. Trimming left V 5 bases short and J 2 bases short, with 19 bases between. Germline-derived CDR1 and CDR2 are MNHEY and SMNVEV (reference sequence). CDR3 residues: CASSPGLTEWAGANVLTF. In DNA, the CDR3 is TGTGCCAGCAGTCCGGGACTGACGGAATGGGCTGGGGCCAACGTCCTGACTTTC.

This rearrangement joins TRBV5-1 to TRBJ2-7; the match to TRBD2 covers 12 bases. The CDR3 consists of 16 residues. V dropped 5 bases and J dropped 4; count of bases not matched to a gene: 10. Germline values: CDR1 SGHRS, CDR2 YFSETQ. Here the CDR3 DNA reads TGCGCCAGCAGTCCCCCACTAGCGGGAGGCGCGTACGAGCAGTACTTC. Encoded protein: CASSPPLAGGAYEQYF.

Only one count was recorded for this clone. This chain links TRBV6-4 with TRBJ2-4; 7 positions match TRBD1. Germline V gene sequence: CDR1 MRHNA, CDR2 SNTAGT. The junction had 8 bases not matched to a gene; V was cut back by 6 bases and J by 0 bases. This CDR3 is built from 16 residues. CDR3 sequence: CASSRQGSLAKNIQYF. The CDR3 DNA reads as TGTGCCAGCAGCCGACAGGGCTCGCTAGCCAAAAACATTCAGTACTTC.

V gene TRBV15 combines with J gene TRBJ2-5; D call uncertain. The germline V gene encodes CDR1 LNHNV and CDR2 YYDKDF (reference sequence). V shed 4 bases and J shed 7 bases, with 10 bases lying between them. There are 12 residues in the CDR3. CDR3 region: CATSTIRGTQYF. The CDR3 region has the DNA TGTGCCACCAGCACTATCCGAGGGACCCAGTACTTC.

This sequence joins TRBV13 and TRBJ2-1; 9 bases are shared with TRBD2. The germline V gene encodes CDR1 PRHDT and CDR2 FYEKMQ (reference sequence). The V gene end was trimmed by 0 bases and the J gene end by 4 bases; junction bases not matched to a gene: 1. This CDR3 has 15 amino acids. This chain's CDR3 is CASSLGTSGYNEQFF. CDR3 sequence (DNA): TGTGCCAGCAGCTTAGGGACTAGCGGATACAATGAGCAGTTCTTC.

The gene calls are TRBV6-1 and TRBJ1-5; D remains unclear. There are 13 residues in the CDR3. From germline, CDR1 is MNHNS and CDR2 SASEGT. The V gene lost 10 bases and the J gene lost 5 bases, with 15 bases spanning the gap. CDR3 nucleotides: TGTGCCACTCGTCGGGAGGTGGATCAGCCCCAGCATTTT. Translation: CATRREVDQPQHF.

This chain joins TRBV14 and TRBJ2-1, with TRBD2 identical over 11 bases. The V gene end was trimmed by 1 base and the J gene end by 11 bases; junction bases not matched to a gene: 4. This CDR3 is built from 14 residues. CDR1 and CDR2 (germline): SGHDN, FVKESK. DNA for the CDR3: TGTGCCAGCAGCCAAGTATTAGCGGGAGGGAAGCAGTTCTTC. This sequence encodes CASSQVLAGGKQFF.

Notes on this clone: The germline gene is not matched at one end of the junction; a read error may be the cause. The chain couples TRBV6-4 to TRBJ1-1, with D uncertain. CDR1 is MRHNA and CDR2 is SNTAGT in the germline V gene. The CDR3 is 11 residues long. This CDR3 is CAISGNTEAFF. CDR3 coding DNA: TGTGCCATCAGTGGCAACACTGAAGCTTTCTTT.

The chain has TRBV6-6 and TRBJ1-2; D is undetermined. V was shortened by 6 bases and J by 8 bases, with 19 bases between the two germline ends. The germline V gene has CDR1 MNHNY and CDR2 SVGAGI (reference sequence). This CDR3 is 14 amino acids long. CDR3 loop: CASSPTVSLWGYTF. In nucleotides, the CDR3 is TGTGCCAGCAGCCCTACTGTCTCTTTATGGGGCTACACCTTC.

The chain has TRBV2 and TRBJ2-7; D unclear. Germline assignment: CDR1 SNHLY and CDR2 FYNNEI. This CDR3 spans 12 amino acids. V was pared by 4 bases and J by 1 base, with 5 bases between. This chain's CDR3 is CASSGFSYEQYF. The CDR3, as DNA: TGTGCCAGCAGTGGATTTTCCTACGAGCAGTACTTC.

The rearrangement links TRBV19 to TRBJ2-7; the match to TRBD1 covers 9 bases. The J segment lost 6 bases and the V segment lost 10 bases, leaving 13 bases of the junction unmatched. Germline loops: CDR1 LNHDA, CDR2 SQIVND (reference sequence). This CDR3 has 14 amino acids. The CDR3 region is CATASGTGLAEQYF. DNA for the CDR3: TGTGCCACCGCATCCGGGACAGGGCTAGCCGAGCAGTACTTC.

This chain connects TRBV10-3 to TRBJ2-7, with 7 bases matching TRBD2. Germline-derived CDR1 and CDR2 are ENHRY and SYGVKD. The CDR3 extends over 13 amino acids. Trimming took 8 bases from V and 4 from J; bases not matched to a gene: 8. The CDR3 DNA follows: TGTGCCATCTCGGCTAGCGGAGCATACGAGCAGTACTTC. It translates to CAISASGAYEQYF.

The V call is TRBV2, the J call TRBJ1-4; D is unresolved. V lost 4 bases and J 5 bases, leaving 14 bases between the germline ends. CDR1 is SNHLY, CDR2 FYNNEI, per germline. CDR3 length equals 15 residues. Here the CDR3 reads CASSVLGSWNEKLFF. The CDR3 DNA follows: TGTGCCAGCAGTGTCCTCGGATCCTGGAATGAAAAACTGTTTTTT.

This chain joins TRBV7-7 and TRBJ1-2; D may be TRBD1 (5 bases). The V end was cut by 5 bases, the J end by 2 bases, with 9 bases between. The CDR3 loop spans 13 amino acids. Germline V gives CDR1 SSHAT, CDR2 FNYEAQ (reference sequence). The CDR3: CASSRDSNYGYTF. The DNA for the CDR3 is TGTGCCAGCAGCAGAGACAGCAACTATGGCTACACCTTC.

The V call is TRBV28, the J call TRBJ2-1, with 8 bases lining up with TRBD2. This CDR3 has 14 residues. V was clipped by 3 bases and J by 9 bases; unmatched bases: 7. Germline lookup yields CDR1 MDHEN and CDR2 SYDVKM. In DNA, the CDR3 is TGTGCCAGCAGTTTCGTAGCGGGATTCGGTGAGCAGTTCTTC. The encoded protein is CASSFVAGFGEQFF.

V gene TRBV4-1 combines with J gene TRBJ2-7; 10 nucleotides align to TRBD2. Germline CDR1 is MGHRA and CDR2 is YSYEKL. Trimming removed 4 bases from V and 2 bases from J; junction bases left unmatched: 11. The CDR3 length is 17 residues. CDR3 residues: CASSPYLAGDPTYEQYF. The CDR3 DNA is TGCGCCAGCAGCCCGTATCTAGCGGGGGATCCAACCTACGAGCAGTACTTC.

This clone has a single count. This chain connects TRBV11-2 to TRBJ2-2; TRBD1 matches at 9 bases. The length of the CDR3 is 15 residues. Germline-derived CDR1 and CDR2 are SGHAT and FQNNGV. Unmatched junction bases numbered 2, after V lost 0 bases and J lost 6 bases. In DNA form, the CDR3 reads TGTGCCAGCAGCTTAGAACAGGGGGCATCCGGGGAGCTGTTTTTT. Encoded protein: CASSLEQGASGELFF.

The chain carries TRBV5-4 and TRBJ2-5; D assignment may be TRBD1 or TRBD2 (5 bases each). This CDR3 is built from 14 residues. Germline V gene sequence: CDR1 SGHNT, CDR2 YYREEE (reference sequence). The V and J ends lost 3 bases and 5 bases respectively, with 14 bases between them. The CDR3 coding sequence is TGTGCCAGCAGCTCAGGACACCAGCGGGAGACCCAGTACTTC. Encoded protein: CASSSGHQRETQYF. Drawing the rest from reference TRBV5-4 and TRBJ2-5, the complete variable domain is ETGVTQSPTHLIKTRGQQVTLRCSSQSGHNTVSWYQQALGQGPQFIFQYYREEENGRGNFPPRFSGLQFPNYSSELNVNALELDDSALYLCASSSGHQRETQYFGPGTRLLVL.

The V gene is TRBV6-5, the J gene TRBJ2-1, with D uncertain. The CDR3 runs to 15 residues. The germline V gene has CDR1 MNHEY and CDR2 SVGAGI. V dropped 7 bases and J dropped 2 bases, with 15 bases sitting between them. DNA for the CDR3: TGTGCCAGCAAGAGATGGAGCTCGGCCTACAATGAGCAGTTCTTC. Amino acid sequence: CASKRWSSAYNEQFF.

V gene TRBV5-1 combines with J gene TRBJ2-3, with 9 bases identical to TRBD1. Per the germline V gene, CDR1 is SGHRS and CDR2 is YFSETQ. This CDR3 region has 15 residues. V was clipped by 4 bases and J by 3 bases; unmatched bases: 6. The CDR3 nucleotides read TGCGCCAGCAGCGTACAGGGGGCTCTTACAGATACGCAGTATTTT. It yields the protein CASSVQGALTDTQYF.

This chain connects TRBV9 to TRBJ2-7, with 10 bases matching TRBD2. Germline V gene data show CDR1 as SGDLS and CDR2 as YYNGEE. This CDR3 has 14 residues. Trimming at V came to 3 bases and at J to 1 base, leaving 1 base not matched to a gene. The CDR3, as DNA: TGTGCCAGCAGCGGAGCGGGAGGGTCCTACGAGCAGTACTTC. Its translation is CASSGAGGSYEQYF.